The rows below give T cell receptor beta chains drawn from one sample of a study of T cells expressing NK-cell markers. TCRdb re-called the 5' RACE reads and gives one entry per CDR3 protein, without DNA. Seen in this sample are some 460,000 distinct CDR3 sequences; the ten most common clones hold approximately 1.5%. Sequenced material: blood T cells: a sorted CD56 or NKG2C T cell subset, CD4+ or CD8+ T cells, or bulk PBMC T cells (not recorded which). These receptors originate from a woman aged 45-60 years in good health. CDR3s include the opening cysteine and the closing phenylalanine or tryptophan. Fields, in order: CDR3 protein, V gene, J gene.

CDR3aa: CSVPQGSGANVLTF
v_gene: TRBV29-1
j_gene: TRBJ2-6

CDR3aa: CASSDHLTGGAKNIQYF
v_gene: TRBV25-1
j_gene: TRBJ2-4

CDR3aa: CSVGAGTEISGANVLTF
v_gene: TRBV29-1
j_gene: TRBJ2-6

CDR3aa: CASRQTLNTEAFF
v_gene: TRBV10-2
j_gene: TRBJ1-1

CDR3aa: CASSLVSGGRTEQFF
v_gene: TRBV11-2
j_gene: TRBJ2-1

CDR3aa: CASMGTSGAITDTQYF
v_gene: TRBV19
j_gene: TRBJ2-3

CDR3aa: CSAPWALSTGDTEAFF
v_gene: TRBV20-1
j_gene: TRBJ1-1

CDR3aa: CASGLDRGYSPLHF
v_gene: TRBV12-5
j_gene: TRBJ1-6

CDR3aa: CASSLAVGTVGNQPQHF
v_gene: TRBV7-9
j_gene: TRBJ1-5

CDR3aa: CASRTTRETDTQYF
v_gene: TRBV4-2
j_gene: TRBJ2-3

CDR3aa: CASSLGGALTDTQYF
v_gene: TRBV11-2
j_gene: TRBJ2-3

CDR3aa: CASSLTWSRETQYF
v_gene: TRBV7-6
j_gene: TRBJ2-5

CDR3aa: CASSNGRVETQYF
v_gene: TRBV12-3/TRBV12-4
j_gene: TRBJ2-5

CDR3aa: CASSSLLAHTDTQYF
v_gene: TRBV5-1
j_gene: TRBJ2-3

CDR3aa: CASSPRFWTGENEQFF
v_gene: TRBV7-9
j_gene: TRBJ2-1

CDR3aa: CASSRGGLEGSWEQYF
v_gene: TRBV7-9
j_gene: TRBJ2-7

CDR3aa: CASSYSSGGQTPNQPQHF
v_gene: TRBV6-9
j_gene: TRBJ1-5

CDR3aa: CASSLKAGGSNTEAFF
v_gene: TRBV12-3/TRBV12-4
j_gene: TRBJ1-1

CDR3aa: CASSTGGVYNEQFF
v_gene: TRBV5-1
j_gene: TRBJ2-1

CDR3aa: CATRGGGLAEETQYF
v_gene: TRBV24-1
j_gene: TRBJ2-5

CDR3aa: CAVTNSGNTIYF
v_gene: TRBV19
j_gene: TRBJ1-3

CDR3aa: CASSVGSREADTQYF
v_gene: TRBV9
j_gene: TRBJ2-3

CDR3aa: CAWSRRGGETQYF
v_gene: TRBV30
j_gene: TRBJ2-5

CDR3aa: CASSQGDSGAPQHF
v_gene: TRBV4-1
j_gene: TRBJ1-5

CDR3aa: CASSGPQQPHEQFF
v_gene: TRBV7-2
j_gene: TRBJ2-1

CDR3aa: CASSLLAGGRETQYF
v_gene: TRBV28
j_gene: TRBJ2-5

CDR3aa: CSARRRATTYEQYF
v_gene: TRBV20-1
j_gene: TRBJ2-7

CDR3aa: CASSQREGIDEQYF
v_gene: TRBV4-1
j_gene: TRBJ2-7

CDR3aa: CASSQLSGFASLSYNEQFF
v_gene: TRBV11-3
j_gene: TRBJ2-1

CDR3aa: CASSLGSLSGSGGEQFF
v_gene: TRBV5-1
j_gene: TRBJ2-1

CDR3aa: CSARQGGNTEAFF
v_gene: TRBV20-1
j_gene: TRBJ1-1

CDR3aa: CATQKSGLSYEQYF
v_gene: TRBV24-1
j_gene: TRBJ2-7

CDR3aa: CASSLRTVRGANVLTF
v_gene: TRBV12-3/TRBV12-4
j_gene: TRBJ2-6

CDR3aa: CASTRLAGDLNEQFF
v_gene: TRBV11-2
j_gene: TRBJ2-1

CDR3aa: CASSLGAAATNEKLFF
v_gene: TRBV27
j_gene: TRBJ1-4

CDR3aa: CASSRRANTGELFF
v_gene: TRBV14
j_gene: TRBJ2-2

CDR3aa: CASSLNTVITEAFF
v_gene: TRBV7-2
j_gene: TRBJ1-1

CDR3aa: CAIGQGAAGANVLTF
v_gene: TRBV10-3
j_gene: TRBJ2-6

CDR3aa: CASSSPSGPQHF
v_gene: TRBV27
j_gene: TRBJ1-5

CDR3aa: CASSQGLAQGNIQYF
v_gene: TRBV5-1
j_gene: TRBJ2-4

CDR3aa: CSARDGRLYTQYF
v_gene: TRBV20-1
j_gene: TRBJ2-3

CDR3aa: CASSPLGSGAGNQPQHF
v_gene: TRBV18
j_gene: TRBJ1-5

CDR3aa: CASSQRRRGETQYF
v_gene: TRBV3-1
j_gene: TRBJ2-5

CDR3aa: CASNREGQPQHF
v_gene: TRBV6-6
j_gene: TRBJ1-5

CDR3aa: CASSPPTGAGTEAFF
v_gene: TRBV12-3/TRBV12-4
j_gene: TRBJ1-1

CDR3aa: CSVGLVSETQYF
v_gene: TRBV29-1
j_gene: TRBJ2-5

CDR3aa: CASSFPGTHEQYF
v_gene: TRBV5-5
j_gene: TRBJ2-7

CDR3aa: CSARRDNTGELFF
v_gene: TRBV20-1
j_gene: TRBJ2-2

CDR3aa: CASSGGTGGEAFF
v_gene: TRBV5-1
j_gene: TRBJ1-1

CDR3aa: CASSNRDESYEQYF
v_gene: TRBV7-8
j_gene: TRBJ2-7

CDR3aa: CASSSRQGIGYGYTF
v_gene: TRBV7-2
j_gene: TRBJ1-2

CDR3aa: CATGSGVVEQFF
v_gene: TRBV24-1
j_gene: TRBJ2-1

CDR3aa: CASSSQGQRYEQYF
v_gene: TRBV14
j_gene: TRBJ2-7

CDR3aa: CASSEFGSFLAGSNEQFF
v_gene: TRBV25-1
j_gene: TRBJ2-1

CDR3aa: CATAQSHNRPQDTQYF
v_gene: TRBV24-1
j_gene: TRBJ2-3

CDR3aa: CASSLLTTGGYGYTF
v_gene: TRBV5-8
j_gene: TRBJ1-2

CDR3aa: CASSETKNIQYF
v_gene: TRBV6-1
j_gene: TRBJ2-4

CDR3aa: CASLTRGRAETQYF
v_gene: TRBV7-9
j_gene: TRBJ2-5

CDR3aa: CASSPGGVISYEQYF
v_gene: TRBV7-2
j_gene: TRBJ2-7